This T cell receptor (beta chain) is drawn from a study of blood T cell repertoires in COVID-19 (dated by TCRdb to 2019 to 2021). Regarding the study in general: The collaborator samples originated in the United States, Italy and Spain and spanned the acute and convalescent phases of COVID-19. The prospective study material was composed of cDNA or gDNA derived from T cells, B-cell-depleted T cells, or PBMCs. The dataset comprised deeply sampled blood TCRbeta repertoires from subjects exposed to, actively infected with, or recovered from COVID-19. The repertoires were released in a freely available public database intended as a resource for research on the immune response to SARS-CoV-2. The samples were drawn from two sources: the first 160 participants of the ongoing ImmuneRACE study, and 1,000 to 1,500 subjects contributed by 6 global collaborators. A de-identified subject ID, COVID-19 status, age in years and sex were almost always included in the sample metadata. Where HLA class I and class II types were available, the types were taken from metadata supplied by the sample provider, not from assay-based typing. Findings and caveats that apply to the study as a whole: The amount of clinical and demographic metadata varied by source and participant and was provided uncurated.

Unmatched junction bases come to 9, with V trimmed by 4 bases and J by 0 bases. Taken from cysteine to phenylalanine, the CDR3 has 16 residues. CDR3 DNA only is kept here, 48 bases in frame from base 1. The germline V gene encodes CDR1 SGDLS and CDR2 YYNGEE. Details on this clone: The specificity of this receptor is unknown. No quality values exist for individual bases; no much larger clone is one base distant.

A second Seattle source provided samples from volunteer blood donors who had recovered from COVID-19. Collaborating institutions collected whole blood in K2EDTA tubes following their own protocols. For TCRbeta analysis, collaborators shipped samples in one of three forms: frozen whole blood, isolated PBMCs, or DNA extracted from either of those sample types. TCRbeta CDR3 regions were amplified from genomic DNA using the immunoSEQ Assay, a bias-controlled multiplex PCR. Under the source paper's analysis protocol: The number of nucleated cells in each sample was estimated from the amplification of reference gene primers within the assay. To quantify the absolute abundance of each unique TCRbeta CDR3 rearrangement, sequence reads were collapsed and filtered. For each sample, productive Simpson clonality was calculated as the square root of Simpson's diversity index over productive rearrangements. This immuneACCESS table, as held by TCRdb, lists in-frame sequences with V and J called but not all clones. Of the missing ones, under half trace to an unresolved V gene in checked studies; the others have no known cause. V, J and clone size are taken as reported in that table, and D and trimming were inferred from the DNA itself. The sample table shows about 300,000 clones, and approximately 90% are seen once. The biggest ten clones account for about 7% of the sample.

The V and J segments used are TRBV9 and TRBJ1-1, with 7 middle bases fitting TRBD1. The sequenced sample was peripheral blood. This sequence was found in a woman in her 30s who had recovered from COVID-19. The DNA reads TGTGCCAGCAGCCCCGGGGGACAGTTGATGAACACTGAAGCTTTCTTT. Translation gives CASSPGGQLMNTEAFF.